The T cell receptor (beta chain) described here comes from a study of T cells after yellow fever vaccination. Unmatched junction bases numbered 7, after V lost 6 bases and J lost 1 base. Germline values: CDR1 WNHNN, CDR2 SYGVQD (reference sequence). There are 17 residues in the CDR3. This clonotype has at least ten counts. TCRdb re-called the 5' RACE reads with MiXCR, one entry per CDR3 protein. Of roughly 160,000 distinct CDR3 sequences in the sample, approximately 6.7% were seen once. The TCR sequence derives from a man aged 18 to 30 who received the YFV17D yellow fever vaccine. This sample comprised CD4+ T cells sorted from PBMCs, obtained 5 to 6 days after the first yellow fever vaccination. The chain has TRBV10-1 and TRBJ2-6; 9 bases align to TRBD1. CDR3 region: CASSSGQGLSGANVLTF. The CDR3, as DNA: TGCGCCAGCAGCTCGGGACAGGGCCTTTCTGGGGCCAACGTCCTGACTTTC.